This TCR beta chain was captured in a study of neoadjuvant anti-PD-1 for oral cavity cancer. The wider study: Before surgery, most patients got three to four biweekly 3 mg/kg nivolumab doses.

A remark on this clone: Its antigen is still unknown.

PBMC libraries mostly used 450 to 600 ng of input genomic DNA, with six replicates per sample. Clones were sequenced by immunoSEQ multiplex PCR, and TCRdb holds only the in-frame ones, with some missing. This sample carries 13,000 to 15,000 clones, 70% of them seen once, and the ten largest clones take 3%. Stage II-IVA oral cavity squamous cell carcinoma was new and untreated by systemic or radiation therapy. General study points: After neoadjuvant nivolumab, PBMC T cell clonality was significantly higher in non-responders than responders.

The receptor was isolated from a person between 40 and 85 years old with oral cavity squamous cell carcinoma. Sample: PBMCs, taken before nivolumab (anti-PD-1) treatment.

CDR3 loop: CASSPGAGPSYEQYF. For the CDR3, the DNA is TGTGCCAGCAGCCCAGGGGCAGGGCCTTCCTACGAGCAGTACTTC. The chain links TRBV6-6 to TRBJ2-7, with D possibly TRBD1 on 6 matching bases. The V gene's germline CDR1 is MNHNY and CDR2 SVGAGI (reference sequence). This CDR3 comprises 15 residues. Trimming took 6 bases from V and 1 from J, leaving 16 bases between them.